Below, one T cell receptor (beta chain) is given with its context. This entry belongs to a study of T cells in localized non-small cell lung cancer. TCRdb's copy holds only in-frame clones and misses some; the assay was immunoSEQ multiplex PCR. The table shows about 59,000 clones, with roughly 89% occurring only once. Trimming took off 1 base at V and 1 base at J, with 7 bases between the two ends. Germline CDR1 SGHTA, CDR2 FQGNSA. This CDR3 spans 14 amino acids. V usage is TRBV7-2 and J usage is TRBJ1-1; D is unresolved. The material was peripheral blood, obtained before any cancer treatment. The sequence was obtained from a man aged 35 to 69 with stage I squamous cell lung carcinoma. CDR3 bases: TGTGCCAGCAGCTTAGGGCCAGGGAACACTGAAGCTTTCTTT. Protein product: CASSLGPGNTEAFF. The complete variable domain, with remaining parts taken from reference TRBV7-2 and TRBJ1-1, reads GAGVSQSPSNKVTEKGKDVELRCDPISGHTALYWYRQSLGQGLEFLIYFQGNSAPDKSGLPSDRFSAERTGGSVSTLTIQRTQQEDSAVYLCASSLGPGNTEAFFGQGTRLTVV.